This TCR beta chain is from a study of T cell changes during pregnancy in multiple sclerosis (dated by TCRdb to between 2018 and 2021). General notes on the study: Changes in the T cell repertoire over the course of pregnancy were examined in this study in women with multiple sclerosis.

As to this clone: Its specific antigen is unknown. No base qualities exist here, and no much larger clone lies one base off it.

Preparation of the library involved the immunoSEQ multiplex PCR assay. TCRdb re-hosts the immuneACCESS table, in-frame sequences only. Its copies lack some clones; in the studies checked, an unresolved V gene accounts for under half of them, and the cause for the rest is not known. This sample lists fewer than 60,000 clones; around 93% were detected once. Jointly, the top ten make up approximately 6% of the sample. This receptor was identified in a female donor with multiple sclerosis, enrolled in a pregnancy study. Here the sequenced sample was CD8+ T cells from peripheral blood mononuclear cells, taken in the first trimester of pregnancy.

The sequence in DNA is TGTGCCAGCAGCGAGGGACTAGCGGGCTACAATGAGCAGTTCTTC. Its protein product is CASSEGLAGYNEQFF. The sequence links TRBV7-7 to TRBJ2-1; 12 bases in between match TRBD2. V is trimmed back by 5 bases and J by 3 bases, and the junction contains 2 bases that no gene match accounts for. The cysteine opens and the phenylalanine closes a CDR3 of 15 amino acids. Only the CDR3 part of the read is kept: 45 bases, read in frame from the first base. Via the germline V gene (reference sequence), CDR1 is SSHAT and CDR2 FNYEAQ.